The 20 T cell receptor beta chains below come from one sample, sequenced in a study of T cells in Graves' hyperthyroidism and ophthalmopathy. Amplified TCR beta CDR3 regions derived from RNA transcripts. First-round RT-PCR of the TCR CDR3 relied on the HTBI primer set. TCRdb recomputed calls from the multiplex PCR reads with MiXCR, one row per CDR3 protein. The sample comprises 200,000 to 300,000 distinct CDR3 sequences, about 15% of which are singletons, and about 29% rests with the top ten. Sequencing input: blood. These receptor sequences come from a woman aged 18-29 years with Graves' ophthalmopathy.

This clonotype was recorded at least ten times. In DNA form, the CDR3 reads TGCGCCAGCAGTGAGTCGAGAGGGAGCTTTTACGAGCAGTACTTC. Protein product: CASSESRGSFYEQYF. The chain couples TRBV10-1 to TRBJ2-7, with a tentative D call TRBD2 (5 bases). The length of the CDR3 is 15 residues. The V gene lost 0 bases and the J gene lost 4 bases, with 13 bases spanning the gap. CDR1 and CDR2 from the germline V gene are WNHNN and SYGVQD (reference sequence).

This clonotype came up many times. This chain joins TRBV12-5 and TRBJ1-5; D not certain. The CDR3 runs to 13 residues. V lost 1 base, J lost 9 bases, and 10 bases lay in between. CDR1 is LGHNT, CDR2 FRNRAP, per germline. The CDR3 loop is CASGLDLVGPQHF. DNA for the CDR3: TGTGCTAGTGGTTTGGACCTGGTGGGGCCCCAGCATTTT.

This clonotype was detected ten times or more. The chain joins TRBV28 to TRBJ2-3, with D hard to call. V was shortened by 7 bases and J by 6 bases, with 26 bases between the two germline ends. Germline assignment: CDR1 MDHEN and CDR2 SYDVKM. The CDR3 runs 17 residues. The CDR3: CASTPNRRAGLFDTQYF. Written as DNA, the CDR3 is TGTGCCAGCACCCCAAATCGCCGGGCAGGCCTTTTTGATACGCAGTATTTT. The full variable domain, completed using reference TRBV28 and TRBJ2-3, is DVKVTQSSRYLVKRTGEKVFLECVQDMDHENMFWYRQDPGLGLRLIYFSYDVKMKEKGDIPEGYSVSREKKERFSLILESASTNQTSMYLCASTPNRRAGLFDTQYFGPGTRLTVL.

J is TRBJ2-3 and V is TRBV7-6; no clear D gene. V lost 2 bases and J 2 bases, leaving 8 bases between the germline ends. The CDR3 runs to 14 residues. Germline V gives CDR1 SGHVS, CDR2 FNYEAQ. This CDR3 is CASSLNLYTDTQYF. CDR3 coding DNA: TGTGCCAGCAGCTTAAATTTGTACACAGATACGCAGTATTTT.

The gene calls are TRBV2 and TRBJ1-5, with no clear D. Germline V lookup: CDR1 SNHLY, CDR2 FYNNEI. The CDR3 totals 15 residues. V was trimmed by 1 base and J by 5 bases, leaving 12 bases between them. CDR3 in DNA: TGTGCCAGCAGTGAAGGGGTTCAGGTGGATCAGCCCCAGCATTTT. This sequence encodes CASSEGVQVDQPQHF. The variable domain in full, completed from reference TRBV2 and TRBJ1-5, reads EPEVTQTPSHQVTQMGQEVILRCVPISNHLYFYWYRQILGQKVEFLVSFYNNEISEKSEIFDDQFSVERPDGSNFTLKIRSTKLEDSAMYFCASSEGVQVDQPQHFGDGTRLSIL.

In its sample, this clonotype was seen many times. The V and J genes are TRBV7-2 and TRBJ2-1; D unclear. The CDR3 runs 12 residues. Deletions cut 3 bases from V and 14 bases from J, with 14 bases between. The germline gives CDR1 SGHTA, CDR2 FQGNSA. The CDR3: CASSFRPGREFF. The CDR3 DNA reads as TGTGCCAGCAGCTTTAGACCCGGTCGGGAGTTCTTC.

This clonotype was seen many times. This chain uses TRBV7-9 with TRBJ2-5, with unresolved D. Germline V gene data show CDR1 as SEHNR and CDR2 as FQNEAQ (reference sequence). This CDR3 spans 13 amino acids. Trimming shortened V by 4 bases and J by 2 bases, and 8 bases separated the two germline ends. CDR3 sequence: CASSSTLQETQYF. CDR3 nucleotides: TGTGCCAGCAGCTCGACACTACAAGAGACCCAGTACTTC.

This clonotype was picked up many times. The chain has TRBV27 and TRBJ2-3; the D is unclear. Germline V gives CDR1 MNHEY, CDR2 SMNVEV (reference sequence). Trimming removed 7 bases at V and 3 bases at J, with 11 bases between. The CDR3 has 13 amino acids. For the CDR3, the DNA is TGTGCCAGCACCCCCCGAGGTACAGATACGCAGTATTTT. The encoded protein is CASTPRGTDTQYF.

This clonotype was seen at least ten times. CDR3 bases: TGTGCCAGCTCGACAGGGGGGCGGGAGACCCAGTACTTC. This gives the protein CASSTGGRETQYF. The J gene is TRBJ2-5, the V gene TRBV6-1, with 9 bases aligning to TRBD1. CDR1 is MNHNS, CDR2 SASEGT, per germline. Unmatched junction bases numbered 6, after V lost 8 bases and J lost 5 bases. The CDR3 has 13 residues.

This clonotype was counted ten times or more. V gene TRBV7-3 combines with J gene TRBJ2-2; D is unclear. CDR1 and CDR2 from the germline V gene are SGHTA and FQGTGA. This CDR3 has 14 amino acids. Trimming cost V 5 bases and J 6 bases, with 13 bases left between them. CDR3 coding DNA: TGTGCCAGCAGCCCGTTTGTGGCGGCCGGGGAGCTGTTTTTT. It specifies CASSPFVAAGELFF. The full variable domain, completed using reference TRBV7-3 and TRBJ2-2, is GAGVSQTPSNKVTEKGKYVELRCDPISGHTALYWYRQSLGQGPEFLIYFQGTGAADDSGLPNDRFFAVRPEGSVSTLKIQRTERGDSAVYLCASSPFVAAGELFFGEGSRLTVL.

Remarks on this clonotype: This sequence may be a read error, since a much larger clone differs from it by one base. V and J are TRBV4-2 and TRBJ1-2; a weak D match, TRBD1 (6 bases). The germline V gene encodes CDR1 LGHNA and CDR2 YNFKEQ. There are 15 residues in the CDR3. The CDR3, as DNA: TGTGCCAGCGGCCAAGACAGGACGGGAAGATACGGCTACACCTTC. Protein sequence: CASGQDRTGRYGYTF.

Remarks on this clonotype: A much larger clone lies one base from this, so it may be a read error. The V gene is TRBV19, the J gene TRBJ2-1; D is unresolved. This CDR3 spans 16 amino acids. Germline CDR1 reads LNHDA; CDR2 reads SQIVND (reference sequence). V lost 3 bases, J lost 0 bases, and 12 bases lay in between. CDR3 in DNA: TGTGCCAGTAGTATGAAAAGCGTGAACTCCTACAATGAGCAGTTCTTC. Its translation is CASSMKSVNSYNEQFF.

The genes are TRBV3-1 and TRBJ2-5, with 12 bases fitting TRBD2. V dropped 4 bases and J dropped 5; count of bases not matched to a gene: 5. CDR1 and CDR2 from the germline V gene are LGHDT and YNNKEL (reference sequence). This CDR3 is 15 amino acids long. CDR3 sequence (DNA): TGTGCCAGCAGCCCTAGCGGGGGGGCCCGGGAGACCCAGTACTTC. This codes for CASSPSGGARETQYF.

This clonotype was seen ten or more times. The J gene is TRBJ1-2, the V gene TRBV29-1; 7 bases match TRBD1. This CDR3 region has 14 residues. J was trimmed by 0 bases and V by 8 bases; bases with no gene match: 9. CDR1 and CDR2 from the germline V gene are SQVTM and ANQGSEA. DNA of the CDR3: TGCAGCCTACTGAGGGACAGAGCTAACTATGGCTACACCTTC. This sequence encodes CSLLRDRANYGYTF.

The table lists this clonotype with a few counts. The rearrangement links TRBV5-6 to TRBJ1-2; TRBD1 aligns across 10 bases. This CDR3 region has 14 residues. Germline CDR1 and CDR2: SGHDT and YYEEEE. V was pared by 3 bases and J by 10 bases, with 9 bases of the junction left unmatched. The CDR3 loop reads CASSWGQGSHFYTF. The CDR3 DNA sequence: TGTGCCAGCAGCTGGGGACAGGGGTCTCATTTCTACACCTTC.

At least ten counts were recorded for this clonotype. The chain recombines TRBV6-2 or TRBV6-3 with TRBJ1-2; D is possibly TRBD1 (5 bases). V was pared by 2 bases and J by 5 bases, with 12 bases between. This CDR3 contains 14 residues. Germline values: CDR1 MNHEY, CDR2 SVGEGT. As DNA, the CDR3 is TGTGCCAGCAGTTACGGGGCCGCCCTATATGGCTACACCTTC. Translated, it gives CASSYGAALYGYTF.

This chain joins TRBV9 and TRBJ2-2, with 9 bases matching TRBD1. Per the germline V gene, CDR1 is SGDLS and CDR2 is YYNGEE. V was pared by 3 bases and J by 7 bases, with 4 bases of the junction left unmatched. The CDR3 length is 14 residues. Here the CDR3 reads CASSGTGAGGELFF. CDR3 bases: TGTGCCAGCAGCGGGACAGGGGCGGGCGGGGAGCTGTTTTTT.

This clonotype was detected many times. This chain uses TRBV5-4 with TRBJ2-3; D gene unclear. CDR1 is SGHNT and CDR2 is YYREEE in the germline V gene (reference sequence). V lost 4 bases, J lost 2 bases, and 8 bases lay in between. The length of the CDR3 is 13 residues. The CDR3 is CASSLPHTDTQYF. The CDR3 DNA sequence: TGTGCCAGCAGCCTCCCCCACACAGATACGCAGTATTTT.

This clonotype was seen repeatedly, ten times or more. The CDR3, as DNA: TGTGCCAGCAGCTTAGGGACAAGCGGGGTTCAGGGGGTGCAGTATTTT. Protein product: CASSLGTSGVQGVQYF. The rearrangement joins TRBV7-8 to TRBJ2-3; D might be TRBD1 or TRBD2, each matching 7 bases. V dropped 1 base and J dropped 11 bases, with 22 bases sitting between them. The CDR3 loop spans 16 amino acids. In germline, CDR1 is SGHVS, CDR2 FQNEAQ. The full variable domain, in which reference TRBV7-8 and TRBJ2-3 provide the parts outside the CDR3, is GAGVSQSPRYKVAKRGQDVALRCDPISGHVSLFWYQQALGQGPEFLTYFQNEAQLDKSGLPSDRFFAERPEGSVSTLKIQRTQQEDSAVYLCASSLGTSGVQGVQYFGPGTRLTVL.

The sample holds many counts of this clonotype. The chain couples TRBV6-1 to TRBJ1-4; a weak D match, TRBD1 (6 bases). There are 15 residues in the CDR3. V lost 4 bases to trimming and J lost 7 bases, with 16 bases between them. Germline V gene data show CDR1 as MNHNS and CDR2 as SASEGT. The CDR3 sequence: CASSGLQGWGEKLFF. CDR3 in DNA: TGTGCCAGCAGTGGACTACAGGGTTGGGGTGAAAAACTGTTTTTT.